What follows are 16 T cell receptor beta chains derived from one specimen sequenced in a study of T cell repertoires in breast cancer. During the second nested PCR, blocking oligonucleotides suppressed genes that were not paired. TCRdb called the emulsion pairing reads again in MiXCR, with one record for every CDR3 protein. The table lists some 37,000 distinct CDR3 sequences, roughly 44% of them singletons. An expanded emulsion RT-PCR with primers for all TCR V genes paired CD8+ T cell chains. Sample: CD8+ T cells. Every receptor here comes from a pool of human donors with breast cancer or a healthy control (not recorded which).

This clonotype turned up a few times. DNA for the CDR3: TGTGCCACCAGCGGTCTCAATGAAAAACTGTTTTTT. It translates to CATSGLNEKLFF. The chain is built from TRBV15 and TRBJ1-4; no definite D call. Germline V gives CDR1 LNHNV, CDR2 YYDKDF (reference sequence). The CDR3 sequence is 12 residues long. V was shortened by 5 bases and J by 5 bases, with 6 bases between the two germline ends. Variable domain in full (rest from reference TRBV15 and TRBJ1-4): DAMVIQNPRYQVTQFGKPVTLSCSQTLNHNVMYWYQQKSSQAPKLLFHYYDKDFNNEADTPDNFQSRRPNTSFCFLDIRSPGLGDTAMYLCATSGLNEKLFFGSGTQLSVL.

V usage is TRBV28 and J usage is TRBJ1-2; D possibly corresponds to TRBD1 (6 bases). V was trimmed by 7 bases and J by 4 bases, leaving 16 bases between them. Germline loops: CDR1 MDHEN, CDR2 SYDVKM. There are 14 residues in the CDR3. CDR3 in amino acids: CASKNTGIPYGYTF. CDR3 DNA: TGTGCCAGCAAAAATACAGGGATCCCCTATGGCTACACCTTC.

A few counts support this clonotype. This chain uses TRBV20-1 with TRBJ2-3; 10 bases agree with TRBD1. This CDR3 region has 14 residues. The germline gives CDR1 DFQATT, CDR2 SNEGSKA (reference sequence). The junction had 4 bases not matched to a gene; V was cut back by 4 bases and J by 3 bases. In DNA form, the CDR3 reads TGCAGTGCTACACGACAGGGGGCTACAGATACGCAGTATTTT. Amino acids: CSATRQGATDTQYF.

As DNA, the CDR3 is TGTGCCAGCAGTTTACCCGGGACGGGGTTGACCGGGGAGCTGTTTTTT. Protein sequence: CASSLPGTGLTGELFF. The chain combines TRBV12-3 or TRBV12-4 with TRBJ2-2; D tentatively fits TRBD1 or TRBD2 (5 bases each). Trimming removed 2 bases at V and 5 bases at J, with 15 bases between. The CDR3 loop spans 16 amino acids.

This clonotype was observed a single time. V usage is TRBV20-1 and J usage is TRBJ2-5; 7 bases agree with TRBD1. The CDR3 runs 16 residues. The junction had 12 bases not matched to a gene; V was cut back by 3 bases and J by 2 bases. Germline-derived CDR1 and CDR2 are DFQATT and SNEGSKA (reference sequence). Written as DNA, the CDR3 is TGCAGTGCTAGGGTTTTCGACACGGGACAGCAAGAGACCCAGTACTTC. Encoded protein: CSARVFDTGQQETQYF.

A remark on this clonotype: One junction end disagrees with the germline gene, perhaps due to a read error. CDR3 nucleotides: TGTGTCAGCAGCGAGCCGGGACTTAACTGCGAGCAGTACTTC. It is translated as CVSSEPGLNCEQYF. The gene calls are TRBV6-5 and TRBJ2-7; D is possibly TRBD2 (6 bases). Germline V gene lookup returns CDR1 MNHEY and CDR2 SVGAGI. CDR3 length: 14 residues.

This chain connects TRBV5-1 to TRBJ2-1, with D perhaps TRBD2 (5 bases). V was clipped by 3 bases and J by 1 base, with 8 bases between them. The V gene's germline CDR1 is SGHRS and CDR2 YFSETQ. The CDR3 extends over 14 amino acids. The CDR3 DNA sequence: TGCGCCAGCAGCTCGAGCGGTTCCTACAATGAGCAGTTCTTC. Encoded protein: CASSSSGSYNEQFF.

J is TRBJ2-2 and V is TRBV6-5; D assignment may be TRBD1 or TRBD2 (5 bases each). V lost 4 bases, J lost 6 bases, and 18 bases lay in between. Per germline, CDR1 MNHEY and CDR2 SVGAGI. The CDR3 is made up of 16 amino acids. CDR3 DNA: TGTGCCAGCAGTTCACAAGGGGACCTCTTTGCCGGGGAGCTGTTTTTT. Translating it yields CASSSQGDLFAGELFF.

This clonotype was seen a few times. This sequence joins TRBV7-9 and TRBJ2-5; 11 bases are a match to TRBD2. Germline CDR1 is SEHNR and CDR2 is FQNEAQ (reference sequence). Germline trimming cut 6 bases from V and 3 bases from J; bases unmatched to any gene: 6. This CDR3 is built from 15 residues. The CDR3 spells CASRVAGGPEETQYF. Written as DNA, the CDR3 is TGTGCCAGCAGAGTAGCGGGAGGGCCGGAAGAGACCCAGTACTTC.

The sample holds a few counts of this clonotype. The genes are TRBV2 and TRBJ2-2; no firm D call. The CDR3 covers 10 residues. Germline assignment: CDR1 SNHLY and CDR2 FYNNEI. V gave up 6 bases and J gave up 8 bases, with 4 bases separating them. CDR3 amino acids: CASRTGELFF. In nucleotides, the CDR3 is TGTGCCAGCAGGACAGGGGAGCTGTTTTTT. Using reference TRBV2 and TRBJ2-2 for the parts outside the CDR3, the full variable domain is EPEVTQTPSHQVTQMGQEVILRCVPISNHLYFYWYRQILGQKVEFLVSFYNNEISEKSEIFDDQFSVERPDGSNFTLKIRSTKLEDSAMYFCASRTGELFFGEGSRLTVL.

This clonotype showed up just a few times. This sequence joins TRBV11-2 and TRBJ1-1; 10 nucleotides line up with TRBD1. This CDR3 contains 16 residues. Germline loops: CDR1 SGHAT, CDR2 FQNNGV. Germline trimming cut 4 bases from V and 1 base from J; bases unmatched to any gene: 6. The CDR3 region is CASSSDRGQANTEAFF. For the CDR3, the DNA is TGTGCCAGCAGCTCTGACAGGGGGCAAGCGAACACTGAAGCTTTCTTT.

This clonotype was seen at least ten times. The rearrangement uses TRBV27 and TRBJ2-7; D is possibly TRBD1 (6 bases). Between the trimmed V and J ends, which lost 6 bases and 3 bases, there was a span of 12 bases. Germline CDR1 is MNHEY and CDR2 is SMNVEV (reference sequence). This CDR3 spans 13 amino acids. In DNA, the CDR3 is TGTGCCAGCAGCCGGGGACACCTCTACGAGCAGTACTTC. Protein product: CASSRGHLYEQYF.

CDR3 sequence reads: CASSLAASEAFF. As DNA, the CDR3 is TGTGCCAGCAGCTTAGCCGCCTCTGAAGCTTTCTTT. The chain couples TRBV7-8 to TRBJ1-1; D is unclear. Germline CDR1 and CDR2: SGHVS and FQNEAQ. The CDR3 has 12 residues. V lost 0 bases, J lost 6 bases, and 5 bases lay in between.

V gene TRBV29-1 combines with J gene TRBJ2-3; 10 bases map to TRBD1. CDR1 and CDR2 from the germline V gene are SQVTM and ANQGSEA. Germline trimming cut 8 bases from V and 0 bases from J; bases unmatched to any gene: 8. This CDR3 has 15 residues. The CDR3 region has the DNA TGCAGCATACCCGGACAGGGGGGAAGCACAGATACGCAGTATTTT. This translates into CSIPGQGGSTDTQYF.

This clonotype was counted at least ten times. The chain employs TRBV25-1 and TRBJ2-1, with D tentatively TRBD1 (6 bases). V lost 5 bases and J lost 5, with 19 bases in between. CDR3 length: 16 residues. The V gene's germline CDR1 is MGHDK and CDR2 SYGVNS. This chain's CDR3 is CASSFARTALHNEQFF. CDR3 nucleotide sequence: TGTGCCAGCAGTTTCGCCCGGACAGCGCTGCACAATGAGCAGTTCTTC.

This clonotype was seen many times. The rearrangement uses TRBV4-1 and TRBJ1-5; possible D gene TRBD1, 5 bases. The CDR3 totals 14 residues. In germline, CDR1 is MGHRA, CDR2 YSYEKL. V gave up 0 bases and J gave up 5 bases, with 8 bases separating them. DNA for the CDR3: TGCGCCAGCAGCCAAGATGGCAGGGATCAGCCCCAGCATTTT. Translation: CASSQDGRDQPQHF.